Following are 2 T cell receptor beta chains from one sample sequenced in a study of blood T cell repertoires in COVID-19. Here immunoSEQ multiplex PCR was the method, and the copy in TCRdb shows in-frame clones only, minus some. The sample lists roughly 250,000 clones; more than 65% were seen once. Sequences were obtained from peripheral blood. These receptor sequences come from a person between 70 and 80 years old with COVID-19, enrolled during active disease.

The V call is TRBV28, the J call TRBJ2-1, with D hard to call. Trimming took 3 bases from V and 3 from J, leaving 9 bases between them. Germline CDR1 and CDR2: MDHEN and SYDVKM. The CDR3 is 14 amino acids. The CDR3 spells CASSLFYSYNEQFF. CDR3 nucleotide sequence: TGTGCCAGCAGTTTGTTTTACAGCTACAATGAGCAGTTCTTC.

The chain employs TRBV6-2 or TRBV6-3 and TRBJ1-5; a possible D gene is TRBD1 (6 bases). Germline V gives CDR1 MNHEY, CDR2 SVGEGT. This CDR3 contains 13 residues. Trimming shortened V by 5 bases and J by 7 bases, and 12 bases separated the two germline ends. This CDR3 is CASSTGLGQPQHF. In DNA form, the CDR3 reads TGTGCCAGCAGTACAGGGTTAGGGCAGCCCCAGCATTTT.